Listed below are T cell receptor beta chains from one sample, sequenced in a study of blood T cell repertoires in COVID-19. Measured with immunoSEQ multiplex PCR; TCRdb has only the in-frame clones, and not every one. The sample carries approximately 110,000 clones, around 70% recorded once. The material sequenced was peripheral blood. These receptors were collected from an elderly man with COVID-19, enrolled during active disease. Each CDR3 is given with its conserved first and last residue. Fields, in order: CDR3 protein, J gene, V gene.

CDR3 protein: CASSSMQGAGYTF; J gene: TRBJ1-2; V gene: TRBV12-3/TRBV12-4
CDR3 protein: CASSLGLGTDTQYF; J gene: TRBJ2-3; V gene: TRBV7-2
CDR3 protein: CASSITSGRSYEQYF; J gene: TRBJ2-7; V gene: TRBV6-5
CDR3 protein: CASSAEGQGNQPQHF; J gene: TRBJ1-5; V gene: TRBV9
CDR3 protein: CASSLFVWGTGPYEQYF; J gene: TRBJ2-7; V gene: TRBV5-6
CDR3 protein: CASSLGSLNTEAFF; J gene: TRBJ1-1; V gene: TRBV5-1
CDR3 protein: CASSPQGGIEAFF; J gene: TRBJ1-1; V gene: TRBV18
CDR3 protein: CASSLEVAGGRGETQYF; J gene: TRBJ2-5; V gene: TRBV5-6
CDR3 protein: CASSIEAGRLAKNIQYF; J gene: TRBJ2-4; V gene: TRBV19
CDR3 protein: CSASGLSNYEQYF; J gene: TRBJ2-7; V gene: TRBV20-1
CDR3 protein: CAISNPDRSNTGELFF; J gene: TRBJ2-2; V gene: TRBV10-3
CDR3 protein: CASSLGRATEAFF; J gene: TRBJ1-1; V gene: TRBV6-2/TRBV6-3
CDR3 protein: CASSVGVLSSYNEQFF; J gene: TRBJ2-1; V gene: TRBV9
CDR3 protein: CASSSLGQNTEAFF; J gene: TRBJ1-1; V gene: TRBV5-1
CDR3 protein: CASSQVELAERGGFF; J gene: TRBJ2-1; V gene: TRBV4-2
CDR3 protein: CASSDEFGGSTTEAFF; J gene: TRBJ1-1; V gene: TRBV6-4
CDR3 protein: CASSQEAGGAPQHF; J gene: TRBJ1-5; V gene: TRBV4-3
CDR3 protein: CASSQQPGTQETQYF; J gene: TRBJ2-5; V gene: TRBV4-2
CDR3 protein: CASSTDSASSYNEQFF; J gene: TRBJ2-1; V gene: TRBV21-1
CDR3 protein: CAIGTVFYEQYF; J gene: TRBJ2-7; V gene: TRBV28
CDR3 protein: CASSPRTANGYTF; J gene: TRBJ1-2; V gene: TRBV3-1/TRBV3-2
CDR3 protein: CASSLNGGLTEAFF; J gene: TRBJ1-1; V gene: TRBV7-3
CDR3 protein: CASSQAGGTNEKLFF; J gene: TRBJ1-4; V gene: TRBV4-2
CDR3 protein: CASSTSGRSSYEQYF; J gene: TRBJ2-7; V gene: TRBV7-2
CDR3 protein: CASSLNRGAGANVLTF; J gene: TRBJ2-6; V gene: TRBV7-6
CDR3 protein: CASSPRQGAGSPLHF; J gene: TRBJ1-6; V gene: TRBV9
CDR3 protein: CAWGRGGAGNTIYF; J gene: TRBJ1-3; V gene: TRBV30
CDR3 protein: CASSLRGTAYSNQPQHF; J gene: TRBJ1-5; V gene: TRBV27
CDR3 protein: CASSSYLNEQFF; J gene: TRBJ2-1; V gene: TRBV11-3
CDR3 protein: CASSESRTGGTQYF; J gene: TRBJ2-5; V gene: TRBV25-1
CDR3 protein: CASRPYRDRDGYTF; J gene: TRBJ1-2; V gene: TRBV27
CDR3 protein: CASTRRGQTGELFF; J gene: TRBJ2-2; V gene: TRBV6-5
CDR3 protein: CASSVGLGQQSETQYF; J gene: TRBJ2-5; V gene: TRBV9
CDR3 protein: CASSSGGGSGNEQFF; J gene: TRBJ2-1; V gene: TRBV18
CDR3 protein: CASSLVAGASEQYF; J gene: TRBJ2-7; V gene: TRBV7-9
CDR3 protein: CASSPRTSAHNEQFF; J gene: TRBJ2-1; V gene: TRBV7-3
CDR3 protein: CASSYSLGAYEQYF; J gene: TRBJ2-7; V gene: TRBV6-5
CDR3 protein: CASSTGRGAETQYF; J gene: TRBJ2-5; V gene: TRBV2
CDR3 protein: CASSLAWAGGGEQFF; J gene: TRBJ2-1; V gene: TRBV7-2
CDR3 protein: CASSRGQGNGNTIYF; J gene: TRBJ1-3; V gene: TRBV4-2
CDR3 protein: CASSASGLASYNEQFF; J gene: TRBJ2-1; V gene: TRBV5-1
CDR3 protein: CASSPGQRQTQYF; J gene: TRBJ2-5; V gene: TRBV7-2
CDR3 protein: CASSYDRPGGYTF; J gene: TRBJ1-2; V gene: TRBV7-8
CDR3 protein: CSASVESGPYEQYF; J gene: TRBJ2-7; V gene: TRBV20-1
CDR3 protein: CASSIGGGQGNYGYTF; J gene: TRBJ1-2; V gene: TRBV19
CDR3 protein: CASSGRGQGYEQYF; J gene: TRBJ2-7; V gene: TRBV7-8
CDR3 protein: CASSLTRGQNNEQFF; J gene: TRBJ2-1; V gene: TRBV7-3
CDR3 protein: CASSAPAGERYEQYF; J gene: TRBJ2-7; V gene: TRBV7-8
CDR3 protein: CASRNDRLGNTIYF; J gene: TRBJ1-3; V gene: TRBV6-6
CDR3 protein: CASSVGVGLNEQFF; J gene: TRBJ2-1; V gene: TRBV9
CDR3 protein: CASSSDSRGGGQPQHF; J gene: TRBJ1-5; V gene: TRBV6-2/TRBV6-3
CDR3 protein: CASSYPEGTSGNTIYF; J gene: TRBJ1-3; V gene: TRBV6-6
CDR3 protein: CATRDPRAGSIKETQYF; J gene: TRBJ2-5; V gene: TRBV15
CDR3 protein: CASSLKGLSPLHF; J gene: TRBJ1-6; V gene: TRBV7-2